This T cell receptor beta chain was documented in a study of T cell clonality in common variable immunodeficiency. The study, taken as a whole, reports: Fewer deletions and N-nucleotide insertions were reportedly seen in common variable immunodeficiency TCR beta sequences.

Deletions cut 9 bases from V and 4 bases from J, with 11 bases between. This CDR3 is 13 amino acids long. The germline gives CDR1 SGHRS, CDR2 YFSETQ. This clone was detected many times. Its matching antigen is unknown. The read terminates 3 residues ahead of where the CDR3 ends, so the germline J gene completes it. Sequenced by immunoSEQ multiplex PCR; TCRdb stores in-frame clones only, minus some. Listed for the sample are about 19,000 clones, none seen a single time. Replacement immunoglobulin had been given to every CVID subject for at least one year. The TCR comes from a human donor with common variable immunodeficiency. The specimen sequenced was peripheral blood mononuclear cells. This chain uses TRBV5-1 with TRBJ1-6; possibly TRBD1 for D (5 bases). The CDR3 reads CATSDTYNSPLHF. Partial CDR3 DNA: TGCGCCACCTCGGACACTTATAATTCACCC.